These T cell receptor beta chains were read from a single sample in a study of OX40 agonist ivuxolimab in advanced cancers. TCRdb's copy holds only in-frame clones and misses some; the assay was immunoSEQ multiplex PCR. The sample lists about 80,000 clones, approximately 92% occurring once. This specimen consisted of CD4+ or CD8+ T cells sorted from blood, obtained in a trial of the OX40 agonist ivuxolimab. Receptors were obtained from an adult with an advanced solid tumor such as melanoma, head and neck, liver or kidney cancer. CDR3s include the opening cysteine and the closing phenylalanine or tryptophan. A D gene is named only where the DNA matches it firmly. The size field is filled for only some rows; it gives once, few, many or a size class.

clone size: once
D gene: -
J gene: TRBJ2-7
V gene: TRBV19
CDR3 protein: CASSIDARGTYEQYF
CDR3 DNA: TGTGCCAGTAGTATTGACGCCCGGGGAACCTACGAGCAGTACTTC

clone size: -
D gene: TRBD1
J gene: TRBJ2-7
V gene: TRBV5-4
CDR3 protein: CASSPRQGIYEQYF
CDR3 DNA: TGTGCCAGCAGCCCGAGACAGGGTATCTACGAGCAGTACTTC

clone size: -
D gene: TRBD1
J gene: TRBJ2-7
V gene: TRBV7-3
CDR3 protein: CASSVGTANEQYF
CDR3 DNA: TGTGCCAGCAGCGTCGGGACAGCCAACGAGCAGTACTTC

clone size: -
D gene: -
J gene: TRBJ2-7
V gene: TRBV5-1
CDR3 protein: CASSGGRSYEQYF
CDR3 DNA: TGCGCCAGCAGCGGCGGCAGGTCCTACGAGCAGTACTTC

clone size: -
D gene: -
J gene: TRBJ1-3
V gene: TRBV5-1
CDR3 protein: CASSLDPSGNTIYF
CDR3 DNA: TGCGCCAGCAGCCTGGACCCGTCTGGAAACACCATATATTTT

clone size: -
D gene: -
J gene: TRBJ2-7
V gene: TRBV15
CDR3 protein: CATRPYKGVSYEQYF
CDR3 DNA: TGTGCCACCAGACCCTACAAGGGAGTGTCCTACGAGCAGTACTTC

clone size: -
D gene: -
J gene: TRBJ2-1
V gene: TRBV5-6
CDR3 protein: CASSLWVGRNEQFF
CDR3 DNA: TGTGCCAGCAGCTTGTGGGTGGGGCGGAATGAGCAGTTCTTC

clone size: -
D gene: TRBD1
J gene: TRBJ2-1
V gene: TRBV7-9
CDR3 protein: CASSQGDRYNEQFF
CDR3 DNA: TGTGCCAGCAGCCAGGGGGACAGATACAATGAGCAGTTCTTC

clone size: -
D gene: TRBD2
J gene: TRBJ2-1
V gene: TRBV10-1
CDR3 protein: CASSEPGSGRVNEQFF
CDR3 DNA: TGCGCCAGCAGTGAGCCGGGGAGCGGGAGGGTCAATGAGCAGTTCTTC

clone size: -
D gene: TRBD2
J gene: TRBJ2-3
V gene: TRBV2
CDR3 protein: CASRGAGVDTQYF
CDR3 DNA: TGTGCCAGCAGGGGAGCGGGAGTAGATACGCAGTATTTT

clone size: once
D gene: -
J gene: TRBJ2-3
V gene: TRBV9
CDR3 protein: CASSVARAPSTDTQYF
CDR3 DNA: TGTGCCAGCAGCGTAGCACGAGCGCCCTCAACAGATACGCAGTATTTT

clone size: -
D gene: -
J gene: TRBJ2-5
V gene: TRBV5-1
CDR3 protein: CASSSVSETQYF
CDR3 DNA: TGCGCCAGCAGCTCCGTGAGTGAGACCCAGTACTTC

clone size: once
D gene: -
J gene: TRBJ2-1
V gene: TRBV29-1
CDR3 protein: CSALHNEQFF
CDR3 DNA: TGCAGCGCCCTGCACAATGAGCAGTTCTTC

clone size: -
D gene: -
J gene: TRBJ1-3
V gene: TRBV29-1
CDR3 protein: CSVREGSGNTIYF
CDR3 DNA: TGCAGCGTACGGGAGGGGTCTGGAAACACCATATATTTT

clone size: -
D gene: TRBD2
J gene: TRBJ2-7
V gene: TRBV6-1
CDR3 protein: CASSGTSGISYEQYF
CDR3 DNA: TGTGCCAGCAGTGGAACTAGCGGGATATCCTACGAGCAGTACTTC

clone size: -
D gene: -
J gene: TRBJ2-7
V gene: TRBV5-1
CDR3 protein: CASSLHDVTSYEQYF
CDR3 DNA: TGCGCCAGCAGCTTACATGACGTAACTTCCTACGAGCAGTACTTC

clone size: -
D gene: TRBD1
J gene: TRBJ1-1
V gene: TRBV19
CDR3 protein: CASRTPGQGANTEAFF
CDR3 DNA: TGTGCCAGTAGGACCCCGGGACAGGGGGCGAACACTGAAGCTTTCTTT

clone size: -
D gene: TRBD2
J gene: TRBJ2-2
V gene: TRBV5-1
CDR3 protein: CASSLAQLAGGPGELFF
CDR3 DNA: TGCGCCAGCAGCTTGGCTCAACTAGCGGGAGGTCCCGGGGAGCTGTTTTTT

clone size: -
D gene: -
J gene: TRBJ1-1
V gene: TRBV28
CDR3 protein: CASSWGRVAFF
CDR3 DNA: TGTGCCAGCAGTTGGGGGAGGGTAGCTTTCTTT

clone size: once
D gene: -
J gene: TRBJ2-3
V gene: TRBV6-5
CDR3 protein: CASSNYRASWNTQYF
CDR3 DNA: TGTGCCAGCAGTAACTACAGGGCGTCGTGGAATACGCAGTATTTT

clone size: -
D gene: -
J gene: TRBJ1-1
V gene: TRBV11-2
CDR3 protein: CASSLGRRTEAFF
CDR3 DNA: TGTGCCAGCAGCTTAGGCCGAAGGACTGAAGCTTTCTTT

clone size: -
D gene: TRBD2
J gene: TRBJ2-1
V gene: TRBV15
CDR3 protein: CATSRDLGGAGNEQFF
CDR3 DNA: TGTGCCACCAGCAGAGATTTGGGGGGAGCGGGAAATGAGCAGTTCTTC

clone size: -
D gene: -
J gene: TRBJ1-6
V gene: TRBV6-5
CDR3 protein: CASSFGQNNSPLHF
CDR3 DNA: TGTGCCAGCAGTTTCGGACAAAATAATTCACCCCTCCACTTT

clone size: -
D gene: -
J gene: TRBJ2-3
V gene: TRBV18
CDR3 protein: CASSPQGRGTDTQYF
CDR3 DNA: TGTGCCAGCTCACCTCAGGGGCGGGGCACAGATACGCAGTATTTT

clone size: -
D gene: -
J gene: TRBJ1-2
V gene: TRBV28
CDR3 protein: CASKGRGSYTF
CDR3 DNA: TGTGCCAGCAAAGGCCGGGGAAGCTACACCTTC

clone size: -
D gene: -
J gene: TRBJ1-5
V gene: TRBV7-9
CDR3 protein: CASSFQGNQPQHF
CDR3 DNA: TGTGCCAGCAGCTTTCAGGGCAATCAGCCCCAGCATTTT

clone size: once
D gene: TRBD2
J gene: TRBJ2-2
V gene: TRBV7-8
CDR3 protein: CASSQRLPGLAVGELFF
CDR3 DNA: TGTGCCAGCAGCCAGAGACTACCGGGACTAGCTGTCGGGGAGCTGTTTTTT

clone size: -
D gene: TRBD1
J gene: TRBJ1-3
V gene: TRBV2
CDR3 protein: CASSAGGIAGNTIYF
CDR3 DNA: TGTGCCAGCAGCGCAGGGGGAATCGCTGGAAACACCATATATTTT

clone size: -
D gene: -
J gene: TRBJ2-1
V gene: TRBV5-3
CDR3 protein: CARSLGVDEQFF
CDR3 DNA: TGTGCCAGAAGCTTGGGGGTTGATGAGCAGTTCTTC

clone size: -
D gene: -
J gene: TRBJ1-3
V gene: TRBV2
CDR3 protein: CASSEVRAGNTIYF
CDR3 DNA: TGTGCCAGCAGTGAAGTCAGGGCTGGAAACACCATATATTTT

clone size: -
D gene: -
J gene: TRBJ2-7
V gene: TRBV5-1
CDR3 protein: CASSLDNRVTGEQYF
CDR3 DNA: TGCGCCAGCAGCTTGGATAACAGGGTAACGGGCGAGCAGTACTTC

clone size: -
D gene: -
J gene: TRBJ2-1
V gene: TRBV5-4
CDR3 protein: CASSRVPGNEQFF
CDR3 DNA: TGTGCCAGCAGCCGGGTCCCCGGGAATGAGCAGTTCTTC

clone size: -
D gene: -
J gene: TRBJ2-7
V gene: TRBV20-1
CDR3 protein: CSASTGFLYF
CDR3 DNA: TGCAGTGCTAGCACAGGGTTTCTGTACTTC

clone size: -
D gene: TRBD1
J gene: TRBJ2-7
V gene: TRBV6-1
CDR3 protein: CASRGDSYEQYF
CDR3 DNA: TGTGCCAGCAGGGGGGACAGCTACGAGCAGTACTTC

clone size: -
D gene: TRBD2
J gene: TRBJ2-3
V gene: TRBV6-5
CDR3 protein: CASSLAGVIGTQYF
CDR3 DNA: TGTGCCAGCAGTCTAGCGGGAGTGATCGGTACGCAGTATTTT

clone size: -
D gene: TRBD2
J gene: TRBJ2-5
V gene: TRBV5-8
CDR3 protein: CASSGPPQAGRGETQYF
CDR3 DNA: TGTGCCAGCAGCGGGCCCCCTCAGGCTGGGCGGGGGGAGACCCAGTACTTC